The 21 T cell receptor beta chains below were found in one sample sequenced in a study of prognosis after radiotherapy for stage I lung cancer. With two-round multiplex PCR, TCR beta CDR3 sequences were amplified from genomic DNA. First-round PCR employed TRBV- and TRBJ-specific primers for each gene. TCRdb analysed the multiplex PCR reads with MiXCR anew, one entry per CDR3 protein. Of around 27,000 distinct CDR3 sequences listed, around 32% are singletons. Sequenced material: PBMCs, taken before or after stereotactic body radiation therapy (not recorded which). Receptors were obtained from a donor aged 50 or older with non-small cell lung cancer.

This clonotype was counted at least ten times. V and J are TRBV7-6 and TRBJ1-1; D call uncertain. CDR3 length: 14 residues. Germline CDR1 reads SGHVS; CDR2 reads FNYEAQ. Trimming cost V 4 bases and J 2 bases, with 11 bases left between them. The DNA of the CDR3 is TGTGCCAGCAGCTCGGACCCTGGAAACACTGAAGCTTTCTTT. It yields the protein CASSSDPGNTEAFF.

This clonotype was counted a single time. The V call is TRBV6-2 or TRBV6-3, the J call TRBJ1-4; 10 bases align to TRBD1. This CDR3 comprises 14 residues. V shed 6 bases and J 10 bases; nucleotides not matched to a gene: 8. Germline values: CDR1 MNHEY, CDR2 SVGEGT. CDR3 DNA sequence: TGTGCCAGCAGCATTGGCGGGACAGGGGCAAAACTGTTTTTT. Its translation is CASSIGGTGAKLFF.

This clonotype was found many times. The gene calls are TRBV9 and TRBJ1-2, with a tentative D call TRBD1 (6 bases). Germline lookup yields CDR1 SGDLS and CDR2 YYNGEE. This CDR3 comprises 14 residues. V was clipped by 3 bases and J by 2 bases, with 11 bases between them. CDR3 protein: CASSDNRANYGYTF. The CDR3 DNA reads as TGTGCCAGCAGCGATAACAGGGCGAACTATGGCTACACCTTC.

This clonotype was counted many times. V is TRBV30 and J is TRBJ1-4; D possibly corresponds to TRBD1 (5 bases). V gave up 8 bases and J gave up 11 bases, with 18 bases separating them. The CDR3 runs to 12 residues. The V gene's germline CDR1 is GTSNPN and CDR2 SVGIG (reference sequence). The CDR3 is CAGGESFGKLFF. The CDR3, as DNA: TGTGCCGGGGGTGAAAGTTTTGGGAAACTGTTTTTT.

This clonotype was picked up a small number of times. The chain links TRBV5-4 to TRBJ2-3; D is undetermined. V was shortened by 0 bases and J by 2 bases, with 13 bases between the two germline ends. The length of the CDR3 is 16 residues. The germline gives CDR1 SGHNT, CDR2 YYREEE (reference sequence). CDR3 loop: CASSLVGFSDTDTQYF. In nucleotides, the CDR3 is TGTGCCAGCAGCTTGGTTGGGTTCAGCGACACAGATACGCAGTATTTT.

This clonotype was counted between two and nine times. Since a far larger clone is one base different, this is likely a read error. The J gene is TRBJ2-7, the V gene TRBV28; D remains ambiguous. Germline values: CDR1 MDHEN, CDR2 SYDVKM. CDR3 length: 15 amino acids. Trimming took 6 bases from V and 7 from J, leaving 22 bases between them. CDR3 coding DNA: TGTGCCAGCAGACTATGGGTAAACTCCTACAATGAGCAGTACTTC. Translated: CASRLWVNSYNEQYF.

Many counts were recorded for this clonotype. The chain couples TRBV20-1 to TRBJ2-5; D is unresolved. With 6 bases removed from V and 0 bases from J, the gap between germline ends came to 11 bases. This CDR3 contains 13 residues. The germline CDR1 and CDR2 sequences are DFQATT and SNEGSKA (reference sequence). In nucleotides, the CDR3 is TGCAGTGCCTTACGAAACAACCAAGAGACCCAGTACTTC. It encodes CSALRNNQETQYF.

This clonotype was recorded at least ten times. The rearrangement joins TRBV7-8 to TRBJ1-3, with unresolved D. The V end was cut by 1 base, the J end by 0 bases, with 4 bases between. This CDR3 spans 14 amino acids. Germline V gives CDR1 SGHVS, CDR2 FQNEAQ. The CDR3 DNA reads TGTGCCAGCAGCTTAGGAAGCTCTGGAAACACCATATATTTT. This sequence encodes CASSLGSSGNTIYF.

Of note for this clonotype: At one end, the junction sequence differs from germline, possibly due to a read error. This sequence joins TRBV3-1 and TRBJ1-5; D gene ambiguous. This CDR3 has 15 residues. The germline V gene encodes CDR1 LGHDT and CDR2 YNNKEL (reference sequence). CDR3 in DNA: TGTGCCAGCAGCCAAGCGGGAGGACGCATTCAGCCACAGCATTTT. Amino acid sequence: CASSQAGGRIQPQHF. Together with reference TRBV3-1 and TRBJ1-5, the CDR3 gives the full variable domain: DTAVSQTPKYLVTQMGNDKSIKCEQNLGHDTMYWYKQDSKKFLKIMFSYNNKELIINETVPNRFSPKSPDKAHLNLHINSLELGDSAVYFCASSQAGGRIQPQHFGDGTRLSIL.

A remark on this clonotype: A clone one base away is much larger, so this may be a read error. V and J are TRBV5-5 and TRBJ2-2; TRBD2 matches 11 bases. With 4 bases clipped from V and 4 bases from J, the junction kept 3 bases outside the gene matches. CDR1 is SGHKS, CDR2 YYEKEE, per germline (reference sequence). The CDR3 is 15 amino acids. The chain's CDR3 is CASSPLAGVTGELFF. As DNA, the CDR3 is TGTGCCAGCAGCCCACTAGCGGGGGTCACCGGGGAGCTGTTTTTT. Supplemented by reference TRBV5-5 and TRBJ2-2, the full variable domain reads DAGVTQSPTHLIKTRGQQVTLRCSPISGHKSVSWYQQVLGQGPQFIFQYYEKEERGRGNFPDRFSARQFPNYSSELNVNALLLGDSALYLCASSPLAGVTGELFFGEGSRLTVL.

By proportion, this clonotype is medium-sized. V usage is TRBV20-1 and J usage is TRBJ2-7; 7 positions agree with TRBD1. The CDR3 covers 17 residues. Germline CDR1 is DFQATT and CDR2 is SNEGSKA (reference sequence). V lost 6 bases, J lost 0 bases, and 17 bases stayed unmatched. The CDR3 loop reads CSATNRTGKFHSYEQYF. The CDR3 DNA reads as TGCAGTGCCACCAATCGGACAGGCAAATTCCACTCCTACGAGCAGTACTTC.

This clonotype occurred many times. J is TRBJ2-2 and V is TRBV9; D gene uncertain. Trimming shortened V by 0 bases and J by 0 bases, and 9 bases separated the two germline ends. Looked up from germline, CDR1 is SGDLS and CDR2 is YYNGEE. This CDR3 comprises 16 residues. CDR3 DNA sequence: TGTGCCAGCAGCGTAGCCGTCGCGGCGAACACCGGGGAGCTGTTTTTT. Its protein is CASSVAVAANTGELFF.

This clonotype was observed many times. The V call is TRBV28, the J call TRBJ1-5, with D perhaps matching TRBD1 (5 bases). The CDR3 loop spans 17 amino acids. Trimming cost V 8 bases and J 6 bases, with 26 bases left between them. Germline V lookup: CDR1 MDHEN, CDR2 SYDVKM. In DNA form, the CDR3 reads TGTGCCAGCTCCCTAGCCGCAGGGTCGATAGGAGGTCAGCCCCAGCATTTT. Translating it yields CASSLAAGSIGGQPQHF.

By share, this clonotype counts as large (0.1 to 1%). The chain uses TRBV2 and TRBJ2-1, with 7 bases lining up with TRBD1. Losses at the gene ends were 6 bases for V and 2 bases for J; bases not matched to a gene: 10. The CDR3 extends over 16 amino acids. Germline loops: CDR1 SNHLY, CDR2 FYNNEI. Written as DNA, the CDR3 is TGTGCCAGCAGAAAGGAAGGACAGGCAGCCTACAATGAGCAGTTCTTC. It specifies CASRKEGQAAYNEQFF.

This clonotype was seen ten or more times. The V gene is TRBV4-2, the J gene TRBJ2-1, with a tentative D call TRBD2 (5 bases). The V gene's germline CDR1 is LGHNA and CDR2 YNFKEQ. CDR3 length: 16 residues. V lost 0 bases and J lost 2, with 11 bases in between. CDR3 loop: CASSQEGSGTYNEQFF. The CDR3, as DNA: TGTGCCAGCAGCCAAGAGGGTTCGGGGACCTACAATGAGCAGTTCTTC.

This clonotype was counted ten times or more. The genes are TRBV2 and TRBJ2-3, with 10 bases fitting TRBD1. There are 15 residues in the CDR3. Trimming cost V 5 bases and J 4 bases; bases outside gene matches: 6. Germline V lookup: CDR1 SNHLY, CDR2 FYNNEI. The CDR3: CASSLTGGVADTQYF. The CDR3 nucleotides are TGTGCCAGCAGTCTGACAGGGGGCGTGGCAGATACGCAGTATTTT. The whole variable domain, filled in from reference TRBV2 and TRBJ2-3, reads EPEVTQTPSHQVTQMGQEVILRCVPISNHLYFYWYRQILGQKVEFLVSFYNNEISEKSEIFDDQFSVERPDGSNFTLKIRSTKLEDSAMYFCASSLTGGVADTQYFGPGTRLTVL.

A note on this clonotype: A single base separates this from a much larger clone, so it may be a read error. Since the CDR3 does not end with the conserved phenylalanine or tryptophan, this likely comes from a read error. The genes are TRBV19 and TRBJ2-1; 10 bases are shared with TRBD2. This CDR3 is 15 amino acids long. CDR1 is LNHDA, CDR2 SQIVND, per germline (reference sequence). Losses at the gene ends were 5 bases for V and 9 bases for J; bases not matched to a gene: 10. CDR3 DNA: TGTGCCAGTAGTGTCTGGACTAGCGGCGAGGGTGAGCAGTTCCTC. Translated, it gives CASSVWTSGEGEQFL.

Notes on this clonotype: A single base separates this from a much larger clone, so it may be a read error. This chain uses TRBV6-1 with TRBJ2-5; 8 bases line up with TRBD1. The CDR3 runs 13 residues. In germline, CDR1 is MNHNS, CDR2 SASEGT. The CDR3 region has the DNA TGTGCCAGCATCGGACAGGGTGAGGAGACCCAGTGCTTC. Protein: CASIGQGEETQCF.

The genes are TRBV7-6 and TRBJ2-1; TRBD2 aligns across 12 bases. The CDR3 is 17 amino acids. Germline V gives CDR1 SGHVS, CDR2 FNYEAQ. V lost 5 bases to trimming and J lost 6 bases; unmatched junction nucleotides: 11. The CDR3 DNA follows: TGTGCCAGCAGCGTCAGCCTGGAACTAGCGGGAGGCAATGAGCAGTTCTTC. Protein: CASSVSLELAGGNEQFF.

This clonotype was detected many times. V and J are TRBV20-1 and TRBJ1-2; TRBD1 aligns across 7 bases. There are 14 residues in the CDR3. CDR1 and CDR2 from the germline V gene are DFQATT and SNEGSKA (reference sequence). Germline trimming cut 3 bases from V and 4 bases from J; bases unmatched to any gene: 8. The CDR3 DNA is TGCAGTGCTAGGGATGCCGGGACAGTCTATGGCTACACCTTC. It translates to CSARDAGTVYGYTF.

This clonotype was detected many times. The CDR3 region has the DNA TGTGCCAGCAGTTTTGTATGGCAGGGGCGGCACGAGCAGTACTTC. Translation gives CASSFVWQGRHEQYF. This sequence joins TRBV12-3 or TRBV12-4 and TRBJ2-7, with a weak D call TRBD1 (6 bases). Deletions cut 3 bases from V and 5 bases from J, with 17 bases between. The CDR3 length is 15 residues.